These 21 T cell receptor beta chains came from one sample sequenced in a study of molecular identifiers for immune sequencing clone quantification. Each CDR3 protein is one row after TCRdb ran MiXCR on the PCR reads. The sample lists around 470,000 distinct CDR3 sequences; roughly a fifth were seen once. Sequencing was carried out using naive CD8+ T cells from blood, with Jurkat cell RNA spiked in. Subset in this sample: FACS-sorted CD8+CD4-CCR7+CD45RA+ naive T cells. These receptors originate from a human donor in good health. Some libraries in this study had Jurkat cell RNA spiked in.

This clonotype was found many times. V is TRBV4-1 and J is TRBJ2-1; 9 bases fit TRBD2. Losses at the gene ends were 6 bases for V and 3 bases for J; bases not matched to a gene: 9. Germline loops: CDR1 MGHRA, CDR2 YSYEKL. This CDR3 contains 16 residues. The chain's CDR3 is CASRPTGLASYNEQFF. The CDR3 bases are TGCGCCAGCAGACCCACTGGACTAGCGAGCTACAATGAGCAGTTCTTC.

This clonotype was detected a few times. The CDR3 spells CATSDSTSGSSYEQYF. DNA of the CDR3: TGTGCCACCAGTGACTCGACTAGCGGGAGCTCCTACGAGCAGTACTTC. V is TRBV24-1 and J is TRBJ2-7; 12 bases align to TRBD2. V trimming: 4 bases; J trimming: 0 bases; junction bases outside the gene matches: 3. In germline, CDR1 is KGHDR, CDR2 SFDVKD. The CDR3 runs to 16 residues.

In DNA form, the CDR3 reads TGCAGTGCTACCCTCTTAGGAGAGCAGTACTTC. It is translated as CSATLLGEQYF. The chain combines TRBV20-1 with TRBJ2-7; D uncertain. CDR3 length equals 11 residues. With 4 bases removed from V and 7 bases from J, the gap between germline ends came to 11 bases. Looked up from germline, CDR1 is DFQATT and CDR2 is SNEGSKA (reference sequence).

The chain is built from TRBV9 and TRBJ1-1, with 7 bases lining up with TRBD1. Germline CDR1 is SGDLS and CDR2 is YYNGEE. Losses at the gene ends were 0 bases for V and 4 bases for J; bases not matched to a gene: 3. CDR3 length equals 14 residues. The CDR3: CASSVEGGGTEAFF. The DNA for the CDR3 is TGTGCCAGCAGCGTAGAAGGGGGCGGCACTGAAGCTTTCTTT.

This chain links TRBV3-1 with TRBJ2-2; D is undetermined. CDR1 LGHDT and CDR2 YNNKEL come from the germline V gene (reference sequence). Trimming cost V 0 bases and J 2 bases, with 13 bases left between them. There are 17 residues in the CDR3. The CDR3 bases are TGTGCCAGCAGCCAAGAAATCGGCTTCCTTAACACCGGGGAGCTGTTTTTT. This gives the protein CASSQEIGFLNTGELFF.

V and J are TRBV6-2 or TRBV6-3 and TRBJ2-7; D call uncertain. V was clipped by 4 bases and J by 9 bases, with 16 bases between them. The V gene's germline CDR1 is MNHEY and CDR2 SVGEGT. This CDR3 comprises 13 residues. The CDR3 DNA sequence: TGTGCCAGCAGTTTACCTGGGAACAACGGGCAGTACTTC. This translates into CASSLPGNNGQYF.

The chain joins TRBV6-2 or TRBV6-3 to TRBJ1-5, with D possibly matching TRBD1 (6 bases). The CDR3 has 15 amino acids. V was cut by 6 bases and J by 2 bases, with 14 bases left in between. Germline loops: CDR1 MNHEY, CDR2 SVGEGT. Written as DNA, the CDR3 is TGTGCCAGCAGACTTCAGGGGTTAGGCAATCAGCCCCAGCATTTT. Translated: CASRLQGLGNQPQHF.

This clonotype was detected many times. The junction and the germline gene differ at one end; a read error may be behind it. This chain connects TRBV5-1 to TRBJ1-1; TRBD1 aligns across 7 bases. The CDR3 loop spans 14 amino acids. Germline CDR1 is SGHRS and CDR2 is YFSETQ. The CDR3 sequence is CASSLGQMNTEAFF. The CDR3, as DNA: TGTGCCAGCAGCTTGGGACAGATGAACACTGAAGCTTTCTTT.

The chain uses TRBV16 and TRBJ2-7, with TRBD1 matching 11 bases. V dropped 1 base and J dropped 3; count of bases not matched to a gene: 5. The CDR3 is 16 amino acids. Germline CDR1 and CDR2: KGHSY and FQNENV. The CDR3 loop reads CASSQLGQGGNYEQYF. The DNA of the CDR3 is TGTGCCAGCAGCCAATTGGGACAGGGGGGTAACTACGAGCAGTACTTC.

This clonotype has at least ten counts. This chain connects TRBV23-1 to TRBJ2-3; 9 nucleotides match TRBD1. Being an ORF, TRBV23-1 has a function that is uncertain. V dropped 6 bases and J dropped 2; count of bases not matched to a gene: 9. There are 16 residues in the CDR3. The DNA for the CDR3 is TGCGCCAGCAGACAAACAGGGGGCATATACACAGATACGCAGTATTTT. Translation: CASRQTGGIYTDTQYF.

This clonotype has a count of ten or more. This chain uses TRBV29-1 with TRBJ2-1, with 7 bases fitting TRBD2. The CDR3 totals 14 residues. CDR1 SQVTM and CDR2 ANQGSEA come from the germline V gene. Trimming at V came to 2 bases and at J to 3 bases, leaving 4 bases not matched to a gene. The CDR3 here is CSVESSGGYNEQFF. In DNA, the CDR3 is TGCAGCGTTGAATCGTCGGGGGGCTACAATGAGCAGTTCTTC.

This clonotype was picked up a small number of times. The V and J genes are TRBV5-1 and TRBJ2-3; possible D gene TRBD2, 6 bases. Germline V lookup: CDR1 SGHRS, CDR2 YFSETQ. There are 13 residues in the CDR3. The V and J ends lost 0 bases and 6 bases respectively, with 8 bases between them. The CDR3 loop reads CASSLGLDDTQYF. CDR3 bases: TGCGCCAGCAGCTTGGGACTAGATGATACGCAGTATTTT.

In this sample, this clonotype turned up many times. The chain carries TRBV6-6 and TRBJ1-1; tentative D call: TRBD1 (5 bases). Trimming left V 2 bases short and J 1 base short, with 8 bases between. The germline CDR1 and CDR2 sequences are MNHNY and SVGAGI (reference sequence). CDR3 size: 14 residues. This chain's CDR3 is CASSYVQGNTEAFF. The CDR3 coding sequence is TGTGCCAGCAGTTACGTCCAGGGGAACACTGAAGCTTTCTTT.

The sample holds many counts of this clonotype. J is TRBJ2-3 and V is TRBV7-9; D is perhaps TRBD2 (6 bases). There are 15 residues in the CDR3. The germline V gene encodes CDR1 SEHNR and CDR2 FQNEAQ (reference sequence). V lost 6 bases, J lost 2 bases, and 15 bases lay in between. The CDR3 is CASSSFGGPTDTQYF. CDR3 coding DNA: TGTGCCAGCAGTTCCTTCGGAGGGCCCACAGATACGCAGTATTTT.

The rearrangement uses TRBV12-3 or TRBV12-4 and TRBJ2-7; perhaps D is TRBD1 or TRBD2 (5 bases each). The V and J ends lost 7 bases and 3 bases respectively, with 19 bases between them. The CDR3 is 15 amino acids. The CDR3 loop is CASTPALGVYYEQYF. The CDR3 DNA sequence: TGTGCCAGCACCCCTGCGTTGGGGGTCTACTACGAGCAGTACTTC.

At least ten counts were recorded for this clonotype. The J gene is TRBJ2-5, the V gene TRBV28; no reliable D call. The germline V gene has CDR1 MDHEN and CDR2 SYDVKM. The CDR3 has 13 amino acids. Trimming took off 5 bases at V and 1 base at J, with 8 bases between the two ends. As DNA, the CDR3 is TGTGCCAGCAGTCCCCCTGCCCAAGAGACCCAGTACTTC. This sequence encodes CASSPPAQETQYF.

The table lists this clonotype with many counts. V gene TRBV30 combines with J gene TRBJ2-3; D is uncertain. The germline V gene encodes CDR1 GTSNPN and CDR2 SVGIG (reference sequence). The length of the CDR3 is 11 residues. Trimming took 5 bases from V and 3 from J, leaving 6 bases between them. CDR3 nucleotides: TGTGCCTGGGTGGGGACAGATACGCAGTATTTT. Protein sequence: CAWVGTDTQYF.

The chain recombines TRBV7-8 with TRBJ2-1; 11 nucleotides align to TRBD1. This CDR3 has 16 residues. The V gene's germline CDR1 is SGHVS and CDR2 FQNEAQ. The V and J ends lost 4 bases and 6 bases, in that order; junction bases with no gene match: 8. This CDR3 reads CASSSRGTGGINEQFF. The DNA of the CDR3 is TGTGCCAGCAGCTCACGTGGGACAGGGGGGATCAATGAGCAGTTCTTC. The variable domain in full, completed from reference TRBV7-8 and TRBJ2-1, reads GAGVSQSPRYKVAKRGQDVALRCDPISGHVSLFWYQQALGQGPEFLTYFQNEAQLDKSGLPSDRFFAERPEGSVSTLKIQRTQQEDSAVYLCASSSRGTGGINEQFFGPGTRLTVL.

This clonotype has ten or more counts. The V gene is TRBV29-1, the J gene TRBJ1-2; TRBD1 might be the D (5 bases). CDR3 length: 12 residues. Germline V lookup: CDR1 SQVTM, CDR2 ANQGSEA. Trimming took 7 bases from V and 4 from J, leaving 13 bases between them. The CDR3 sequence: CSGGRIIYGYTF. The CDR3 DNA is TGCAGCGGGGGACGGATTATCTATGGCTACACCTTC.

This chain joins TRBV28 and TRBJ2-1, with TRBD2 identical over 13 bases. The CDR3 sequence is 17 residues long. The trim removed 5 bases at V and 9 bases at J, leaving 13 bases unmatched. Germline CDR1 reads MDHEN; CDR2 reads SYDVKM. The DNA for the CDR3 is TGTGCCAGCAGTCCCCGGCCGGGACTAGCGGGACTCGGTGAGCAGTTCTTC. Residues: CASSPRPGLAGLGEQFF.

Of note for this clonotype: Given a much more abundant clone one base away, this may be a read error. J is TRBJ2-1 and V is TRBV30; the D gene is possibly TRBD2 (6 bases). V was cut by 5 bases and J by 15 bases, with 20 bases left in between. The CDR3 extends over 12 amino acids. Germline V CDR1 and CDR2: GTSNPN, SVGIG (reference sequence). DNA for the CDR3: TGTGCCTGGGAGCTGGGACTTTCTATTAGGTTCTTC. Translating it yields CAWELGLSIRFF.